The clone carrying this T cell receptor (beta chain) appeared many times. Its antigen is not identified. Indicated time point: newly diagnosed GD, antithyroid drugs for less than 3 months. RNA extracted from PBMCs served as the sequencing template. The sample is drawn from a study of regulatory T cells in long-lasting Graves disease. Study outcomes and limitations: TRBV28, TRBJ1-2 and TRBJ2-5 were segments that persistent disease favored. Persistent Graves' disease cases displayed lower TCR diversity than newly diagnosed ones.

Arm-PCR of CDR3 regions and iRepertoire HTBI primers were used to build TCR beta libraries. TCRdb processed the multiplex PCR reads anew with MiXCR; each CDR3 protein has one entry. This repertoire shows 400,000 to 650,000 distinct CDR3 sequences, more than 15% found once; its top ten account for 25%. The V and J ends lost 3 bases and 5 bases respectively, with 9 bases between them. This CDR3 has 13 amino acids. Germline V gene lookup returns CDR1 SNHLY and CDR2 FYNNEI. Separately, the same data were catalogued under a study of T cells in Graves' hyperthyroidism and ophthalmopathy. That work states: Initially, a first-round RT-PCR of the TCR CDR3 employed the HTBI primer set.

This receptor was obtained from a woman aged 35-65 years with Graves disease. The gene calls are TRBV2 and TRBJ2-3; no clear D. The input for sequencing was peripheral blood mononuclear cells (PBMCs), taken at new diagnosis, from a patient treated with antithyroid drugs. The CDR3 sequence is CASSEGPGDTQYF. In DNA form, the CDR3 reads TGTGCCAGCAGTGAGGGCCCCGGAGATACGCAGTATTTT.